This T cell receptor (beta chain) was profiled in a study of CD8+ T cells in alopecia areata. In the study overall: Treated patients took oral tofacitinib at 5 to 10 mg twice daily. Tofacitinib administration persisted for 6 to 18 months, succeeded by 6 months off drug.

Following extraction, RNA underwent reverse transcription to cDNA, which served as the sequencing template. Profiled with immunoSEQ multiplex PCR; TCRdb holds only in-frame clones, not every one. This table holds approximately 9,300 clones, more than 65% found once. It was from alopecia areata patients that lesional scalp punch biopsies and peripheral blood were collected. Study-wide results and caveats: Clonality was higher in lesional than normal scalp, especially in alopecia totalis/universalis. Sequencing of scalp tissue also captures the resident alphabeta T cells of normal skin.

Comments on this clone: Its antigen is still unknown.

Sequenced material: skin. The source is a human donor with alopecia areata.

CDR3 in amino acids: CASSIRGNTEAFF. The DNA of the CDR3 is TGTGCCAGTAGTATACGGGGGAACACTGAAGCTTTCTTT. V usage is TRBV19 and J usage is TRBJ1-1; D call uncertain. CDR1 and CDR2 (germline): LNHDA, SQIVND (reference sequence). The CDR3 contains 13 residues. V was pared by 2 bases and J by 1 base, with 5 bases between.